This T cell receptor beta chain was profiled in a study of cytomegalovirus exposure and HLA in healthy donors. The study, taken as a whole, reports: A link between a missense DCLRE1C variant and TCR beta V- and J-gene trimming emerged from a later analysis. The sole available immune exposure information was CMV serostatus. The number of N-insertions in an Asian-associated ancestry cluster was reportedly below the 666-donor mean in a later analysis.

The PCR made use of 60 Vbeta and 13 Jbeta primers. Sequencing used immunoSEQ multiplex PCR; TCRdb keeps in-frame clones, though not all of them. The sample records roughly 150,000 clones, 80% to 85% being singletons. On this clone itself: Its antigen is currently unknown.

The length of the CDR3 is 13 residues. Trimming left V 2 bases short and J 5 bases short, with 9 bases between. From germline, CDR1 is SGHVS and CDR2 FQNEAQ. The chain couples TRBV7-8 to TRBJ1-2; a weak D match, TRBD1 (6 bases). The sequencing input was PBMCs. This TCR derives from a boy younger than 10 in good health and CMV-seronegative. The CDR3 protein is CASSLQGIYGYTF. As DNA, the CDR3 is TGTGCCAGCAGCTTACAGGGGATTTATGGCTACACCTTC.